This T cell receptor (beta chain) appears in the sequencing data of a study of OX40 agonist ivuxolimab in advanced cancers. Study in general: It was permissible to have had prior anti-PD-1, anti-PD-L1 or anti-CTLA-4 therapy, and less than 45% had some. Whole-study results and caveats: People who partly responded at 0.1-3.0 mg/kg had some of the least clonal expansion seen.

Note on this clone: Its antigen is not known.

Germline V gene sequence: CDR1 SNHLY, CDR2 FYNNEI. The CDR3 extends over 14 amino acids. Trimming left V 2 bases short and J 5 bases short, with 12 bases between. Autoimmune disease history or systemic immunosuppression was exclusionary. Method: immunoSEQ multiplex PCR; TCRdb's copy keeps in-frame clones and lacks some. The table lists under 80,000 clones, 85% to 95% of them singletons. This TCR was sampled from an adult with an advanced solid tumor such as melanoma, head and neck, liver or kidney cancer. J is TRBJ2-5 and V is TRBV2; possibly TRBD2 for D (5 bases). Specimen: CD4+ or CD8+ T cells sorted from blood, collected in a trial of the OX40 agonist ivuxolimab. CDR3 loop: CASSELSGRETQYF. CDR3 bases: TGTGCCAGCAGTGAACTAAGCGGTCGGGAGACCCAGTACTTC.